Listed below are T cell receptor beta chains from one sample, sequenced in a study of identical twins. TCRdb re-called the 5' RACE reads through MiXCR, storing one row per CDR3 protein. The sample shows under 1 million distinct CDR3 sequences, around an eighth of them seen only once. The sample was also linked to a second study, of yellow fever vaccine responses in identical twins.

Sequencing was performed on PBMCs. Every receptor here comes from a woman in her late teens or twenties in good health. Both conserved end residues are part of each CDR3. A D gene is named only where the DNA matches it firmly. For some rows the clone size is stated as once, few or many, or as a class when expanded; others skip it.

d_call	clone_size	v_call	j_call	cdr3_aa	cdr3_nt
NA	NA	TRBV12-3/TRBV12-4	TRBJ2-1	CASIHRSSYNEQFF	TGTGCCAGCATCCACAGGAGCTCCTACAATGAGCAGTTCTTC
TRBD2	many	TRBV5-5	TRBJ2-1	CASSLGTSGGSSYNEQFF	TGTGCCAGCAGCTTGGGGACTAGCGGTGGCAGCTCCTACAATGAGCAGTTCTTC
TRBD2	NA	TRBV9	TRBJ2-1	CASSVAGLAGYNEQFF	TGTGCCAGCAGCGTAGCTGGACTAGCGGGGTACAATGAGCAGTTCTTC
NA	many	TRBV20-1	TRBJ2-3	CSARDSFSTDTQYF	TGCAGTGCACGGGACTCATTTAGCACAGATACGCAGTATTTT
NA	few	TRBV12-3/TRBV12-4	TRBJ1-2	CASSSFEGYTF	TGTGCCAGCAGTTCGTTTGAGGGCTACACCTTC
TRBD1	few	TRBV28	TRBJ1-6	CAGNRGIDSPLHF	TGTGCCGGCAACAGGGGGATTGATTCACCCCTCCACTTT
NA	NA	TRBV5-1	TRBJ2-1	CASSLDRNYNEQFF	TGCGCCAGCAGCTTGGATAGGAACTACAATGAGCAGTTCTTC
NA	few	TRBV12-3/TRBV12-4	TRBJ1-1	CASSLVRTDTEAFF	TGTGCCAGCAGTTTAGTCAGGACGGACACTGAAGCTTTCTTT
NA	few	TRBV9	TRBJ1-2	CASSVGSGTTNYGYTF	TGTGCCAGCAGCGTAGGGTCCGGGACAACAAACTATGGCTACACCTTC
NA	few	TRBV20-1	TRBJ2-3	CSARVVDTQYF	TGCAGTGCTAGAGTCGTGGATACGCAGTATTTT
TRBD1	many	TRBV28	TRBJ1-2	CASSLRPTGILNGYTF	TGTGCCAGCAGTCTCCGCCCGACAGGGATATTGAATGGCTACACCTTC